The T cell receptor (beta chain) under discussion was sequenced for a study of immune evolution from preneoplasia to lung adenocarcinoma. Study-wide points: KRAS-mutant nodules had the highest T cell clonality. Top clone frequencies peaked in normal lung, apparently declining through invasive adenocarcinoma.

The junction had 3 bases not matched to a gene; V was cut back by 4 bases and J by 2 bases. Germline V lookup: CDR1 MNHNS, CDR2 SASEGT. This CDR3 region has 14 residues. On this clone itself: Its antigen remains unidentified.

Libraries were prepared by immunoSEQ multiplex PCR; TCRdb keeps only in-frame clonotypes and omits some of them. The table shows over 5,500 clones, with more than 65% occurring only once. Each case's diagnosis was confirmed by two pathologists on H&E. The chain employs TRBV6-1 and TRBJ1-2, with TRBD1 matching 8 bases. Input material: FFPE minimally invasive lung adenocarcinoma tissue. The TCR comes from a person between 45 and 75 years old with lung adenocarcinoma. The CDR3 sequence: CASSGQGANYGYTF. CDR3 nucleotides: TGTGCCAGCAGTGGGCAGGGGGCGAACTATGGCTACACCTTC.